This T cell receptor beta chain was retrieved from a study of cytomegalovirus exposure and HLA in healthy donors. Study-wide background: The study placed 70% to 85% of its 398 genotyped donors in the Caucasian-associated ancestry cluster. Study results and limitations: When analyzed later, a missense DCLRE1C variant was found to be linked to TCR beta V- and J-gene trimming.

The table lists this clone with a few counts. Its target is not known. Germline CDR1 GTSNPN, CDR2 SVGIG (reference sequence). V shed 4 bases, J shed 4 bases, and the junction held 3 bases outside the gene matches. There are 12 residues in the CDR3. 60 Vbeta and 13 Jbeta primers were used in PCR. Using immunoSEQ multiplex PCR, the repertoire was profiled, and TCRdb retains in-frame clones only, with some absent. Among about 150,000 clones listed, 61% were seen once. The TCR sequence derives from a male donor in good health and CMV-seronegative. The sequencing input was PBMCs. The chain couples TRBV30 to TRBJ2-5; 7 nucleotides align to TRBD1. The CDR3 sequence: CAWTRGRETQYF. The CDR3 DNA sequence: TGTGCCTGGACAAGGGGGCGAGAGACCCAGTACTTC.